The 7 T cell receptor beta chains given below trace back to one sample, sequenced in a study of early stage breast cancer tumors. Produced via immunoSEQ multiplex PCR; TCRdb's table is partial and in-frame only. The sample contains tens of thousands of clones, approximately 78% of which appear only once. Sequenced material: blood. Receptors originate from a person in their 40s with breast cancer.

The CDR3 spells CSVVETSSYEQYF. In DNA, the CDR3 is TGCAGCGTTGTGGAGACTAGCTCCTACGAGCAGTACTTC. The chain has TRBV29-1 and TRBJ2-7; perhaps TRBD2 as D (6 bases). The CDR3 totals 13 residues. With 4 bases removed from V and 0 bases from J, the gap between germline ends came to 10 bases. The germline V gene encodes CDR1 SQVTM and CDR2 ANQGSEA.

The chain has TRBV11-2 and TRBJ2-7; D gene uncertain. Trimming cost V 3 bases and J 2 bases, with 11 bases left between them. This CDR3 region has 14 residues. The germline V gene has CDR1 SGHAT and CDR2 FQNNGV. The CDR3 here is CASSLDGVTYEQYF. The CDR3 nucleotides are TGTGCCAGCAGCTTGGATGGGGTAACCTACGAGCAGTACTTC.

The J gene is TRBJ1-1, the V gene TRBV19; D is undetermined. CDR3 length equals 11 residues. Trimming shortened V by 6 bases and J by 8 bases, and 10 bases separated the two germline ends. CDR1 LNHDA and CDR2 SQIVND come from the germline V gene (reference sequence). The CDR3 is CASSAPREAFF. CDR3 nucleotides: TGTGCCAGTAGCGCTCCTCGGGAAGCTTTCTTT.

This chain connects TRBV7-2 to TRBJ2-1; maybe TRBD1 (5 bases). Germline V lookup: CDR1 SGHTA, CDR2 FQGNSA. Deletions cut 7 bases from V and 0 bases from J, with 13 bases between. This CDR3 spans 15 amino acids. As DNA, the CDR3 is TGTGCCAGCATCCGAGCAGGGTCCTCCTACAATGAGCAGTTCTTC. Translated, it gives CASIRAGSSYNEQFF.

The chain uses TRBV7-8 and TRBJ1-5, with TRBD1 as a possible D gene (5 bases). Germline assignment: CDR1 SGHVS and CDR2 FQNEAQ. The CDR3 length is 14 residues. The V gene lost 2 bases and the J gene lost 7 bases, with 12 bases spanning the gap. This chain's CDR3 is CASSLSGPGQPQHF. For the CDR3, the DNA is TGTGCCAGCAGCTTATCAGGGCCGGGGCAGCCCCAGCATTTT.

The chain uses TRBV11-2 and TRBJ2-2; the D is unclear. Trimming left V 3 bases short and J 7 bases short, with 6 bases between. The CDR3 sequence is 12 residues long. Germline values: CDR1 SGHAT, CDR2 FQNNGV. DNA of the CDR3: TGTGCCAGCAGCTTTGGGTACGGGGAGCTGTTTTTT. It specifies CASSFGYGELFF. Supplemented by reference TRBV11-2 and TRBJ2-2, the full variable domain reads EAGVAQSPRYKIIEKRQSVAFWCNPISGHATLYWYQQILGQGPKLLIQFQNNGVVDDSQLPKDRFSAERLKGVDSTLKIQPAKLEDSAVYLCASSFGYGELFFGEGSRLTVL.

The chain has TRBV6-1 and TRBJ2-7, with D unclear. Trimming removed 4 bases from V and 9 bases from J, with 10 bases in between. Germline V lookup: CDR1 MNHNS, CDR2 SASEGT. The CDR3 has 11 amino acids. In DNA, the CDR3 is TGTGCCAGCAGTGCGAGCCTAGGGCAGTACTTC. Its translation: CASSASLGQYF.